The T cell receptor (beta chain) under discussion was sequenced for a study of blood T cells in healthy people across ages. This CDR3 region has 15 residues. CDR1 SGHTA and CDR2 FQGNSA come from the germline V gene. The V end was cut by 3 bases, the J end by 4 bases, with 15 bases between. This clonotype came up a few times. A second about 6 to 11 cycle PCR used barcoded and J-beta primers. TCRdb passed the 5' RACE reads through MiXCR, listing each CDR3 protein once. The sample records 1.5 million or so distinct CDR3 sequences, approximately 43% being singletons. Material: blood. This receptor was taken from a woman between 18 and 30 years old in good health. The gene calls are TRBV7-2 and TRBJ1-2, with D possibly TRBD1 on 6 matching bases. DNA of the CDR3: TGTGCCAGCAGCTTTCGTGGGGGCAGGGCCTATGGCTACACCTTC. Translating gives CASSFRGGRAYGYTF.